This entry lists 13 T cell receptor beta chains sequenced from one sample in a study of T cell responses to AZD1222 COVID-19 vaccine. The data were produced by immunoSEQ multiplex PCR, yet TCRdb's version contains in-frame clones alone and is incomplete. The sample lists fewer than 200,000 clones; almost 95% were seen once. Sequences were derived from peripheral blood, sampled on day 0 of AZD1222 vaccination. Source of these receptors: an adult in good health.

The rearrangement uses TRBV3-1 (or the pseudogene TRBV3-2) and TRBJ1-4; D call uncertain. V lost 6 bases to trimming and J lost 3 bases, with 11 bases between them. The CDR3 runs 14 residues. Germline assignment: CDR1 LGHDT and CDR2 YNNKEL (reference sequence). The CDR3 here is CASRAGPANEKLFF. The CDR3 region has the DNA TGTGCCAGCAGGGCGGGCCCGGCTAATGAAAAACTGTTTTTT.

The J gene is TRBJ2-7, the V gene TRBV27, with D possibly being TRBD2 (5 bases). CDR1 and CDR2 (germline): MNHEY, SMNVEV (reference sequence). The germline V and J ends were trimmed by 5 bases and 7 bases, with 21 bases remaining between them. CDR3 length equals 15 residues. CDR3 DNA sequence: TGTGCCAGCAGTCCGTCCTTAGCGATCGCTACTGAGCAGTACTTC. It encodes CASSPSLAIATEQYF.

V is TRBV19 and J is TRBJ2-7; 9 bases map to TRBD2. This CDR3 is 15 amino acids long. The germline CDR1 and CDR2 sequences are LNHDA and SQIVND (reference sequence). V lost 1 base and J lost 4; bases outside the gene matches: 5. The CDR3 DNA is TGTGCCAGTAGTATAGCTAGCGGGAAGATATACGAGCAGTACTTC. Protein sequence: CASSIASGKIYEQYF.

The chain has TRBV9 and TRBJ2-5; 8 positions agree with TRBD1. CDR3 length equals 15 residues. The junction had 8 bases not matched to a gene; V was cut back by 6 bases and J by 1 base. Germline CDR1 and CDR2: SGDLS and YYNGEE. CDR3 in DNA: TGTGCCAGCACCCAGGGGGCAGGGTCCCAAGAGACCCAGTACTTC. Its protein product is CASTQGAGSQETQYF.

This chain uses TRBV3-1 (or the pseudogene TRBV3-2) with TRBJ2-5, with D perhaps matching TRBD2 (6 bases). Germline CDR1 reads LGHDT; CDR2 reads YNNKEL (reference sequence). The CDR3 is made up of 14 amino acids. The germline V and J ends were trimmed by 4 bases and 5 bases, with 14 bases remaining between them. CDR3 coding DNA: TGTGCCAGCAGCCCTAGCGCCCCGGGGGAGACCCAGTACTTC. Translating gives CASSPSAPGETQYF.

This clone was counted once. The V and J genes are TRBV18 and TRBJ2-2; D may be TRBD2 (5 bases). Looked up from germline, CDR1 is KGHSH and CDR2 is LQKENI. V shed 3 bases and J shed 0 bases, with 11 bases lying between them. The CDR3 contains 16 residues. The CDR3 is CASSPPEGTNTGELFF. In DNA form, the CDR3 reads TGTGCCAGCTCACCTCCCGAGGGAACGAACACCGGGGAGCTGTTTTTT.

The V gene is TRBV7-2, the J gene TRBJ1-3; D is unresolved. Trimming removed 1 base from V and 4 bases from J, with 11 bases in between. Germline V gives CDR1 SGHTA, CDR2 FQGNSA. The CDR3 is made up of 15 amino acids. The CDR3 coding sequence is TGTGCCAGCAGCTTAGTTGGAAGGGCGGGAAACACCATATATTTT. Protein: CASSLVGRAGNTIYF.

This chain connects TRBV20-1 to TRBJ2-1; no clear D. Germline V gives CDR1 DFQATT, CDR2 SNEGSKA (reference sequence). Trimming pared 3 bases from V and 3 bases from J, leaving 12 bases between. The CDR3 is 14 amino acids. In DNA form, the CDR3 reads TGCAGTGCTAGTCGGGCGGTTCTCTACAATGAGCAGTTCTTC. Translation: CSASRAVLYNEQFF.

This chain uses TRBV11-2 with TRBJ1-1; D is undetermined. The germline CDR1 and CDR2 sequences are SGHAT and FQNNGV. Trimming removed 5 bases from V and 1 base from J, with 11 bases in between. The CDR3 totals 14 residues. CDR3 amino acids: CASSPASSNTEAFF. CDR3 coding DNA: TGTGCCAGCAGCCCCGCCAGTTCGAACACTGAAGCTTTCTTT.

The genes are TRBV9 and TRBJ1-2; TRBD1 agrees at 8 bases. After removal of 3 bases from V and 3 bases from J, the junction contained 4 bases not matched to a gene. The CDR3 has 14 residues. In germline, CDR1 is SGDLS, CDR2 YYNGEE. The CDR3: CASSADRGDYGYTF. CDR3 nucleotide sequence: TGTGCCAGCAGCGCCGACAGGGGAGACTATGGCTACACCTTC.

This clone was found once. The chain combines TRBV5-1 with TRBJ2-7; D is ambiguous. The germline V gene encodes CDR1 SGHRS and CDR2 YFSETQ. Trimming pared 4 bases from V and 0 bases from J, leaving 14 bases between. The CDR3 is made up of 15 amino acids. The CDR3 DNA reads TGCGCCAGCAGCACATTGACCAAAAGCTCCTACGAGCAGTACTTC. This gives the protein CASSTLTKSSYEQYF.

The chain recombines TRBV4-1 with TRBJ2-2; a possible D gene is TRBD1 (6 bases). The V gene's germline CDR1 is MGHRA and CDR2 YSYEKL. The CDR3 consists of 15 residues. Trimming took 0 bases from V and 4 from J, leaving 9 bases between them. The CDR3 protein is CASSQDPRGTGELFF. The CDR3 DNA reads TGCGCCAGCAGCCAAGATCCCAGGGGCACCGGGGAGCTGTTTTTT.

This rearrangement joins TRBV27 to TRBJ1-3; D ambiguous. Germline-derived CDR1 and CDR2 are MNHEY and SMNVEV (reference sequence). The CDR3 covers 14 residues. Deletions cut 4 bases from V and 0 bases from J, with 7 bases between. CDR3 amino acids: CASSSLSSGNTIYF. CDR3 DNA: TGTGCCAGCAGTTCCTTGAGCTCTGGAAACACCATATATTTT.